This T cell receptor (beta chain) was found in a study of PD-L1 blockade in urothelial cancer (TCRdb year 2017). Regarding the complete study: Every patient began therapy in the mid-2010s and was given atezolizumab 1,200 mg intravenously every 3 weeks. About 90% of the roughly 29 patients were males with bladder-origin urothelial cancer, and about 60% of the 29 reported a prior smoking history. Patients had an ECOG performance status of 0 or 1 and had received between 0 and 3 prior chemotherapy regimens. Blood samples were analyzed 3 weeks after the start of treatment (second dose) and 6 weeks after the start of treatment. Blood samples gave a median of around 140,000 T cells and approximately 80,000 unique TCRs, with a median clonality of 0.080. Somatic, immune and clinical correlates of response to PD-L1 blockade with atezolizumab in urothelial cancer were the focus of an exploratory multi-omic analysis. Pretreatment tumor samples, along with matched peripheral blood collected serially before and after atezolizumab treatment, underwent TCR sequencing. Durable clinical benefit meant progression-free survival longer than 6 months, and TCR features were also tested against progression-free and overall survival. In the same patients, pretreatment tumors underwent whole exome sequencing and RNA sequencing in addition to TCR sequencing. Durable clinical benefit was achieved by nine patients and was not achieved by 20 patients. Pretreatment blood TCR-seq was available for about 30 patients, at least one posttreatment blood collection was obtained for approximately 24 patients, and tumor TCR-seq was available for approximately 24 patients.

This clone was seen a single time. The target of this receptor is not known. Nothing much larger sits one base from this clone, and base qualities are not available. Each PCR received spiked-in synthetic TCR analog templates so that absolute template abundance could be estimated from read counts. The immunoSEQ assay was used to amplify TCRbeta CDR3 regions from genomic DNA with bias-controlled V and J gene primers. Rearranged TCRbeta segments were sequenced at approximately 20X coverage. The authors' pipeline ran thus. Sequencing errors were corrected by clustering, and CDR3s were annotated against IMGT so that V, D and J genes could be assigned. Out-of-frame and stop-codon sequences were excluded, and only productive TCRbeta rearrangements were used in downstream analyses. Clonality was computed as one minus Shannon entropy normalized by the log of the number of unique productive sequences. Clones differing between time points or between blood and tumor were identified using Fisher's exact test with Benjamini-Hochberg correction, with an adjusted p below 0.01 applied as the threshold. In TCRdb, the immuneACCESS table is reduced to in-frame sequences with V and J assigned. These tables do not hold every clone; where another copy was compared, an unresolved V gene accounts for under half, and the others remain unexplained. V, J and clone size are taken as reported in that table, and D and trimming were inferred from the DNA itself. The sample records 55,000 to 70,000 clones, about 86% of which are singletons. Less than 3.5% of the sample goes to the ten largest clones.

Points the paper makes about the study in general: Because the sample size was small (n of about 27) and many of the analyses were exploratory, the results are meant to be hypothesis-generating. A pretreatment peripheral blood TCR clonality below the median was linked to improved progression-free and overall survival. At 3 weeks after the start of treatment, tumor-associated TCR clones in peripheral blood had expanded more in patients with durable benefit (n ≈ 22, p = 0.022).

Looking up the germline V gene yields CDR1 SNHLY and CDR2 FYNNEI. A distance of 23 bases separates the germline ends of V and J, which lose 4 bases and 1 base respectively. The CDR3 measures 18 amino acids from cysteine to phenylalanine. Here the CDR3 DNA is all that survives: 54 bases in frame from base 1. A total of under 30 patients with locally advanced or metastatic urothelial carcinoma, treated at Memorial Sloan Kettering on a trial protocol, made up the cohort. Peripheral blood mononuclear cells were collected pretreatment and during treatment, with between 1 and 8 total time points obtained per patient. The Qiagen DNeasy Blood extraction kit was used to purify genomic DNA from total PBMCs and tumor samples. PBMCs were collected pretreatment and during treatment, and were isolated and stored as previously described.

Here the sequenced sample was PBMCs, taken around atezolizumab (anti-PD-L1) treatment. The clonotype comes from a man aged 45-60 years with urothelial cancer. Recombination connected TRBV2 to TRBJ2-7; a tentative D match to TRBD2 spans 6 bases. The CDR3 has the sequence CASSARPWLGLSSYEQYF. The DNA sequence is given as TGTGCCAGCAGTGCGCGGCCTTGGTTAGGACTATCGTCCTACGAGCAGTACTTC.